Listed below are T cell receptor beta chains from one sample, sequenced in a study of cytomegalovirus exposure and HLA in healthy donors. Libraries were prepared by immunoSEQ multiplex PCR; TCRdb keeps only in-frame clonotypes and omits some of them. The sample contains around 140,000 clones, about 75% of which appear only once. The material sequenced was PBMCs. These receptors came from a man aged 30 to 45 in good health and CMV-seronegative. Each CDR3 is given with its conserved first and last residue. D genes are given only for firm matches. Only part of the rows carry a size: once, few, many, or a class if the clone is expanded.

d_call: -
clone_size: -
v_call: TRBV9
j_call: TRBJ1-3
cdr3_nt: TGTGCCAGCAGCGTAGGGGGGAGGGCCTCTGGAAACACCATATATTTT
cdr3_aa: CASSVGGRASGNTIYF

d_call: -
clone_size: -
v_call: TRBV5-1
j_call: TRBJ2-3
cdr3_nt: TGCGCCAGCAGCCCGTCGGAAAGGAGGACAGATACGCAGTATTTT
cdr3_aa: CASSPSERRTDTQYF

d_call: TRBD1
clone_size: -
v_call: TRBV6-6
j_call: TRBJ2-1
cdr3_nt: TGTGCCGCAGGACAGGGCAGCTCCTACAATGAGCAGTTCTTC
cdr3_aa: CAAGQGSSYNEQFF

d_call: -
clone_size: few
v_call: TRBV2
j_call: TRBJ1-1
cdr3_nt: TGTGCCAGCAGACATAAATTGAACACTGAAGCTTTCTTT
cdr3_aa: CASRHKLNTEAFF

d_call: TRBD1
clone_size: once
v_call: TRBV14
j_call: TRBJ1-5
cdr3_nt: TGTGCCAGCAGCCAAGGGGACAGGTGGAGCAATCAGCCCCAGCATTTT
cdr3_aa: CASSQGDRWSNQPQHF

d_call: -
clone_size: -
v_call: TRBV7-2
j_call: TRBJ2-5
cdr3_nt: TGTGCCAGCAGCATGAAATTGACAGGAGAGAAAGTGACCCAGTACTTC
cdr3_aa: CASSMKLTGEKVTQYF

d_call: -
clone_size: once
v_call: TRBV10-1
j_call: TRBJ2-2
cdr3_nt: TGCGCCAGCAGTGCACGGAGCACCGGGGAGCTGTTTTTT
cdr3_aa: CASSARSTGELFF

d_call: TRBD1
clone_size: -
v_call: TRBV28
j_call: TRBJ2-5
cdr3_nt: TGTGCCAGCAGTTGGGGGACAGGGTTACAGGAGACCCAGTACTTC
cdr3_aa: CASSWGTGLQETQYF

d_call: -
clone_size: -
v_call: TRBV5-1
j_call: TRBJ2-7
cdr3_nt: TGCGCCAGCAGCCCCGACCCCGGACAGCCCTACGAGCAGTACTTC
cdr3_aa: CASSPDPGQPYEQYF

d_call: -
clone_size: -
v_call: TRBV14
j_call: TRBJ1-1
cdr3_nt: TGTGCCAGCAGCCGAGGCAGAATGAACACTGAAGCTTTCTTT
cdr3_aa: CASSRGRMNTEAFF

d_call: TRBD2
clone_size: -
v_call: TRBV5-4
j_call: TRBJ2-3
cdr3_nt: TGTGCCAGCAGCTTGGGGGGCGGGGGGTTGGCAGATACGCAGTATTTT
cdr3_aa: CASSLGGGGLADTQYF

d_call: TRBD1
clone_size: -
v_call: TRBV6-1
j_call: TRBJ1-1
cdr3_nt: TGTGCCAGCAGTGAGTTGGGACAGGGGACCGAAGCTTTCTTT
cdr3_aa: CASSELGQGTEAFF

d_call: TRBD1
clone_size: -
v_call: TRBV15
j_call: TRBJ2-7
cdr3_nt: TGTGCCACCAGCAGCGAAGGACAGGGGTCCCCCTCCACCTACTACGAGCAGTACTTC
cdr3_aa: CATSSEGQGSPSTYYEQYF

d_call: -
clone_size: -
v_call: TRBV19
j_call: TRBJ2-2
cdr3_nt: TGTGCCAGTAGTATAGACTCGGGGTCCGGGGAGCTGTTTTTT
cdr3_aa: CASSIDSGSGELFF

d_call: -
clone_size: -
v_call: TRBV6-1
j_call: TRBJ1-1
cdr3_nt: TGTGCCAGCAGACCCCGACAGTTTTTCTTCACTGAAGCTTTCTTT
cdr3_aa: CASRPRQFFFTEAFF

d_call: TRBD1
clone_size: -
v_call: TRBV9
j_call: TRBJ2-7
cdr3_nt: TGTGCCAGCAGCGTAGGGGACAGGGGGGACGAGCAGTACTTC
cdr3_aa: CASSVGDRGDEQYF

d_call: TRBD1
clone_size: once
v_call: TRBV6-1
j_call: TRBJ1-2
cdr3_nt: TGTGCCAGCAGGGAGGACAGGGGGAACTATGGCTACACCTTC
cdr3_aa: CASREDRGNYGYTF

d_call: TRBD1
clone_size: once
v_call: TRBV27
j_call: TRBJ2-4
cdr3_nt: TGTGCCAGCAGTTCCGGGACAGAGGGCAGCATTCAGTACTTC
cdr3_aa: CASSSGTEGSIQYF

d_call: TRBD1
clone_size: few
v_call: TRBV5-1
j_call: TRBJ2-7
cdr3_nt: TGCGCCAGCAGCCCCGAGGGGGCCGACTCCTACGAGCAGTACTTC
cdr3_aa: CASSPEGADSYEQYF

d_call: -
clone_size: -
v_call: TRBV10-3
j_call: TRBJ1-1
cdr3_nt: TGTGCCATCAGTGAGCTGGGAGGCACTGAAGCTTTCTTT
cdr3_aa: CAISELGGTEAFF

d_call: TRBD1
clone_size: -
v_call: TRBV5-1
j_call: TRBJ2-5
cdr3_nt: TGCGCCAGCAGCTGGGGACAGGGGGGAAGCGGGACCCAGTACTTC
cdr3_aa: CASSWGQGGSGTQYF

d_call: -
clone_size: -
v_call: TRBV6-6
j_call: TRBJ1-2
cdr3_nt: TGTGCCAGCAGTCCGCGGAGCGAGGGATATGGCTACACCTTC
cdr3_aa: CASSPRSEGYGYTF

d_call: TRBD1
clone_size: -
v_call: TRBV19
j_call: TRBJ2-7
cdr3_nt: TGTGCCAGTAGTATAGTACAGGGGTCCTACGAGCAGTACTTC
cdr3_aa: CASSIVQGSYEQYF

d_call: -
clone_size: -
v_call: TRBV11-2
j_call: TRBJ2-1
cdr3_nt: TGTGCCAGCAGCTACTACGACAATGAGCAGTTCTTC
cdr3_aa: CASSYYDNEQFF